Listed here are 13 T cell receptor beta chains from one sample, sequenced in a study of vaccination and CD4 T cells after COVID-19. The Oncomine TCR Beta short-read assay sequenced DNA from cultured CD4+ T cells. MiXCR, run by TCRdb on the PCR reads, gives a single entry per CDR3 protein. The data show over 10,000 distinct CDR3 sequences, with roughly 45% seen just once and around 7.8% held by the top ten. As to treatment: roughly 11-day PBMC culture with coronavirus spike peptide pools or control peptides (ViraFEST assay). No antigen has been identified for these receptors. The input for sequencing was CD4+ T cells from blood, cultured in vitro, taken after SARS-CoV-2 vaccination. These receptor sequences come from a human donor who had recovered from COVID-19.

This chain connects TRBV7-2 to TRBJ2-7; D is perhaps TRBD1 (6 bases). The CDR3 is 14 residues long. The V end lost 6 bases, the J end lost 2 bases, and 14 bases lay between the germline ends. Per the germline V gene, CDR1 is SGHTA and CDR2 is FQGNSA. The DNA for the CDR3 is TGTGCCAGCAGTCTGCCGGACAGACCCTACGAGCAGTACTTC. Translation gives CASSLPDRPYEQYF.

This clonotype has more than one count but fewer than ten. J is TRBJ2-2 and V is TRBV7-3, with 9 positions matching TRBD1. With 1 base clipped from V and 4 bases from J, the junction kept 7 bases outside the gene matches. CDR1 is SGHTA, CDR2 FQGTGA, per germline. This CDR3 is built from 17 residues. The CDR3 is CASSLISGTGFTGELFF. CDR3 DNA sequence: TGTGCCAGCAGCTTAATCTCCGGGACAGGGTTCACCGGGGAGCTGTTTTTT.

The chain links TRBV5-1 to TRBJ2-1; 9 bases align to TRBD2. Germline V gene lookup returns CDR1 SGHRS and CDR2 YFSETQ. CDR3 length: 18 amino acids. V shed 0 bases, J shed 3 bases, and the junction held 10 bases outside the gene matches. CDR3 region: CASSLVSGSINGYNEQFF. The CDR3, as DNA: TGCGCCAGCAGCTTGGTTAGCGGGAGTATAAACGGCTACAATGAGCAGTTCTTC.

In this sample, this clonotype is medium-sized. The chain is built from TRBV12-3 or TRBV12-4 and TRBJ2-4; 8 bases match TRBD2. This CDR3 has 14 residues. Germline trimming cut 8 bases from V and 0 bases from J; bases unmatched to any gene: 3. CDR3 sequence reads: CASVAGIAKNIQYF. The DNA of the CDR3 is TGTGCCAGCGTAGCGGGGATAGCCAAAAACATTCAGTACTTC.

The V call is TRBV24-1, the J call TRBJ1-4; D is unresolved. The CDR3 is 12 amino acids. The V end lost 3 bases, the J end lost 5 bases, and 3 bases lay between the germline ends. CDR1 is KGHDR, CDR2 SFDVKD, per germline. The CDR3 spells CATSDENEKLFF. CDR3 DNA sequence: TGTGCCACCAGTGATGAGAATGAAAAACTGTTTTTT.

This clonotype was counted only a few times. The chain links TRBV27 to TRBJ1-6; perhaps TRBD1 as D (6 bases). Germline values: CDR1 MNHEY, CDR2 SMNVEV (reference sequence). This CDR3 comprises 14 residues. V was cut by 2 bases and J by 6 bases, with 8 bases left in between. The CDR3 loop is CASSLRTANSPLHF. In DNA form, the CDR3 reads TGTGCCAGCAGTTTACGGACAGCTAATTCACCCCTCCACTTT.

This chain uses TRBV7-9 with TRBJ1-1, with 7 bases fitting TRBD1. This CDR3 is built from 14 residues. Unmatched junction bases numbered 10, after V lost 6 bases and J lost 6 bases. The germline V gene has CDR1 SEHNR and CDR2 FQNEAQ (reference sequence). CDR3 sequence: CASRPTGTEPEAFF. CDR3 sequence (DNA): TGTGCCAGCAGACCGACAGGGACTGAGCCTGAAGCTTTCTTT.

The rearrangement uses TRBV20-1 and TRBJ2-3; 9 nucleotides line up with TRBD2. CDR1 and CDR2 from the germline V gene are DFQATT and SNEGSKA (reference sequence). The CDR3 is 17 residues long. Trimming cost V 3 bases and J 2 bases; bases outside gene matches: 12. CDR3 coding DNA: TGCAGTGCTAGTTCGGTCCCGGGACTAGCAGACACAGATACGCAGTATTTT. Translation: CSASSVPGLADTDTQYF.

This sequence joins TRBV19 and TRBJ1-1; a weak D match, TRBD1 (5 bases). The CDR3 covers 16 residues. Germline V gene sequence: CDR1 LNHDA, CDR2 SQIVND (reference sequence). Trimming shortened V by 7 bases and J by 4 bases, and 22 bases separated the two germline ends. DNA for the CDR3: TGTGCCAGTACCACACCAACACCGACAGAGAGCACTGAAGCTTTCTTT. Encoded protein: CASTTPTPTESTEAFF.

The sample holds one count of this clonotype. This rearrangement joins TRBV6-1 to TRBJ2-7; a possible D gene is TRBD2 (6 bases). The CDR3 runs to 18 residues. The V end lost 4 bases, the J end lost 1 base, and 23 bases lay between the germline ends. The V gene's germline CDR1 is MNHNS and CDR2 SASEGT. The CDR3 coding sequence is TGTGCCAGCAGTGGGGATTTCTCGGGAGCAGGAGGATCCTACGAGCAGTACTTC. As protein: CASSGDFSGAGGSYEQYF.

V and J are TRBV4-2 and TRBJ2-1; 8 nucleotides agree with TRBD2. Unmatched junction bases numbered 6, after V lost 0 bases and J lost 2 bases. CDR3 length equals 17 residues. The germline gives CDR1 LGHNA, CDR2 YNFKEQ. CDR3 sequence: CASSQEAGTRAYNEQFF. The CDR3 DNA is TGTGCCAGCAGCCAAGAAGCCGGGACTAGAGCCTACAATGAGCAGTTCTTC.

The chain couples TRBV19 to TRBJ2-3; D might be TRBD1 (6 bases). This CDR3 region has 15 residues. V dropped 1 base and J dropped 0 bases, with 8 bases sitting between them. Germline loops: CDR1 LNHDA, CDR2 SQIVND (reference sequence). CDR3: CASSIGGHSTDTQYF. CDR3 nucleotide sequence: TGTGCCAGTAGTATAGGGGGACATAGCACAGATACGCAGTATTTT.

CDR3 nucleotide sequence: TGTGCCAGTAGTCAGGGCAGGTGGCCCCTCTACACCGGGGAGCTGTTTTTT. Translation gives CASSQGRWPLYTGELFF. The chain combines TRBV19 with TRBJ2-2, with a possible D match to TRBD1 (5 bases). The V gene's germline CDR1 is LNHDA and CDR2 SQIVND (reference sequence). The CDR3 extends over 17 amino acids. The ends were cut back, 5 bases at V and 3 bases at J, with 19 bases in the middle.